This T cell receptor (beta chain) comes out of a study of CD8 T cells in ankylosing spondylitis. Study results and limitations: Within ankylosing spondylitis blood, a TCR beta motif made up of seven or eight highly homologous variants appeared to be characteristic. The clones that were linked to disease were reported to be significantly enriched in matched synovial fluid samples from ankylosing spondylitis patients.

Germline V gene sequence: CDR1 LGHDT, CDR2 YNNKEL (reference sequence). The CDR3 loop spans 15 amino acids. Trimming shortened V by 0 bases and J by 3 bases, and 11 bases separated the two germline ends. Each TCR beta library was made by quantitative 5'-RACE that incorporated molecular barcodes. TCRdb fed the 5' RACE reads into MiXCR, producing one record per CDR3 protein. Here the sample spans about 330,000 distinct CDR3 sequences, 8% being singletons. This clonotype was counted between two and nine times. Its antigen is undetermined. The source material was blood, either unsorted or a sorted T cell fraction (not recorded which). V and J are TRBV3-1 and TRBJ2-5; D not resolved. This TCR came from a male donor with ankylosing spondylitis. The CDR3 loop is CASSQDARLEETQYF. In nucleotides, the CDR3 is TGTGCCAGCAGCCAAGACGCCAGGCTTGAAGAGACCCAGTACTTC.